This T cell receptor (beta chain) was recorded in a study of blood T cell repertoires in COVID-19. Study in general: The United States, Italy and Spain supplied acute and convalescent COVID-19 samples. The cDNA or gDNA used as material had been derived from T cells, B-cell-depleted T cells, or PBMCs.

During active infection, Seattle patients enrolled and were then monitored through disease. Original processing notes: Estimates of nucleated cell counts were drawn from the amplification of reference gene primers. Only in-frame clones appear in the TCRdb table, and some are missing; sequencing was by immunoSEQ multiplex PCR. V, J and clone size were drawn from that table, and D and trimming were deduced from the DNA. The data show about 300,000 clones, with about 90% seen just once and 6.3% held by the top ten. The V gene end was trimmed by 1 base and the J gene end by 1 base; junction bases not matched to a gene: 5. Germline lookup yields CDR1 SGHNT and CDR2 YYREEE (reference sequence). The CDR3 extends over 16 amino acids.

This clonotype originated in a woman between 45 and 65 years old with COVID-19, enrolled during active disease. Sample: peripheral blood. The chain recombines TRBV5-4 with TRBJ2-3; 8 positions agree with TRBD2. The CDR3 coding sequence is TGTGCCAGCAGCTTGAGAAGGCGGGAGGGCACAGATACGCAGTATTTT. Its translation is CASSLRRREGTDTQYF.